This is a list of T cell receptor beta chains from one sample in a study of HIV-infected patients and healthy controls. Using its own MiXCR run on the 5' RACE reads, TCRdb lists one record per CDR3 protein. Here the sample spans about 24,000 distinct CDR3 sequences, about 8.7% being singletons. The specimen sequenced was blood. The receptors here all came from an adult in good health. Each CDR3 is given without its conserved first and last residue. Each record gives: J gene, CDR3 length, V gene, D gene, CDR3 protein. D genes are given only for firm matches.

TRBJ2-7	12	TRBV11-2	TRBD2	ASSPMTSFYEQY
TRBJ2-3	12	TRBV25-1	.	ASSESKGSDTQY
TRBJ1-1	13	TRBV6-2/TRBV6-3	.	ASSYFTGLNTEAF
TRBJ1-6	13	TRBV20-1	.	SASRDPGYNSPLH
TRBJ2-5	14	TRBV4-2	TRBD2	ASSQGGAGGQETQY
TRBJ2-3	15	TRBV25-1	TRBD1	ASSESGQGASFDTQY
TRBJ1-4	13	TRBV28	.	ASSFQGGINEKLF
TRBJ2-2	13	TRBV7-2	TRBD2	ASSQSGGSTGELF
TRBJ1-1	12	TRBV19	TRBD1	ASSTRQGNTEAF
TRBJ1-1	12	TRBV12-3/TRBV12-4	.	ASSLAGGGTEAF
TRBJ2-3	15	TRBV20-1	TRBD2	SARGLAGGQWKDTQY
TRBJ1-5	12	TRBV12-3/TRBV12-4	.	ASSFKVGNQPQH
TRBJ1-1	13	TRBV19	.	ASTPVSGAGTEAF
TRBJ1-2	10	TRBV20-1	.	SASSLGYGYT
TRBJ2-3	9	TRBV6-2/TRBV6-3	.	ASSHTDTQY
TRBJ2-1	11	TRBV7-8	.	ASSSGTYNEQF
TRBJ2-7	15	TRBV2	TRBD2	ASSATLGRPLAHEQY
TRBJ2-1	13	TRBV28	TRBD2	ASSKLAGGRDEQF
TRBJ2-3	13	TRBV6-5	TRBD2	ASSWGGGLTDTQY
TRBJ2-1	12	TRBV7-9	.	ASSPGRYYNEQF
TRBJ1-5	12	TRBV20-1	.	SAQGGLSNQPQH
TRBJ2-7	10	TRBV10-3	.	AISDRYHEQY
TRBJ2-7	12	TRBV4-3	.	ASSQLGAEEKQY
TRBJ2-1	11	TRBV7-9	.	ASSSALVEDQF
TRBJ2-3	12	TRBV2	.	ASSERDHTDTQY
TRBJ2-1	11	TRBV20-1	TRBD2	SPGSGGYNEQF
TRBJ2-3	15	TRBV13	TRBD2	ASSFASGGASTDTQY
TRBJ1-1	9	TRBV12-3/TRBV12-4	.	ASGPGTEAF
TRBJ2-5	14	TRBV6-1	TRBD2	ASSEALPGGQETQY
TRBJ1-1	13	TRBV10-3	TRBD1	ATQGALGRKTEAF
TRBJ1-4	12	TRBV6-5	.	ASSYSTENEKLF
TRBJ1-1	12	TRBV12-3/TRBV12-4	TRBD1	ASRMTGANTEAF
TRBJ1-1	15	TRBV6-6	TRBD1	ASSPRTGQLRNTEAF
TRBJ1-5	11	TRBV19	.	ASSAYSNQPQH
TRBJ1-3	14	TRBV27	TRBD1	ASSLIGGFSGNTIY